The next 22 T cell receptor beta chains were all read from a single sample in a study of T cell responses to AZD1222 COVID-19 vaccine. This table comes from immunoSEQ multiplex PCR, and its TCRdb copy is limited to in-frame clones, with some not included. This table holds approximately 150,000 clones, roughly 92% found once. Material: peripheral blood, obtained on day 0 of AZD1222 vaccination. Receptors were obtained from an adult in good health.

The rearrangement joins TRBV12-5 to TRBJ1-5; D is uncertain. Per the germline V gene, CDR1 is LGHNT and CDR2 is FRNRAP. The CDR3 is 11 residues long. Trimming cost V 6 bases and J 9 bases, with 9 bases left between them. DNA of the CDR3: TGTGCTAGTGGCCCCAGTCCGCCCCAGCATTTT. This translates into CASGPSPPQHF.

This chain joins TRBV28 and TRBJ2-7, with 13 positions matching TRBD2. The CDR3 covers 18 residues. Germline V lookup: CDR1 MDHEN, CDR2 SYDVKM. The V segment lost 3 bases and the J segment 1 base; nucleotides outside the gene matches: 9. The CDR3 here is CASSLPTSGRSYSYEQYF. The CDR3 DNA sequence: TGTGCCAGCAGTTTGCCGACTAGCGGGAGGTCCTATTCCTACGAGCAGTACTTC. Full variable domain (remainder filled in from reference TRBV28 and TRBJ2-7): DVKVTQSSRYLVKRTGEKVFLECVQDMDHENMFWYRQDPGLGLRLIYFSYDVKMKEKGDIPEGYSVSREKKERFSLILESASTNQTSMYLCASSLPTSGRSYSYEQYFGPGTRLTVT.

This chain links TRBV7-2 with TRBJ1-2; weak D call: TRBD1 (6 bases). The CDR3 spans 11 residues. CDR1 SGHTA and CDR2 FQGNSA come from the germline V gene. V was clipped by 4 bases and J by 10 bases, with 10 bases between them. The CDR3 DNA sequence: TGTGCCAGCAGCTACGTGGGGGCCTACACCTTC. It codes for CASSYVGAYTF.

This clone was detected once. This chain connects TRBV2 to TRBJ2-1; 10 bases are shared with TRBD1. The CDR3 consists of 15 residues. CDR1 is SNHLY and CDR2 is FYNNEI in the germline V gene. J lost 4 bases, V lost 6 bases, and 6 bases had no gene match. The chain's CDR3 is CASRIGQGGYNEQFF. In DNA form, the CDR3 reads TGTGCCAGCAGGATAGGACAGGGGGGGTACAATGAGCAGTTCTTC.

The chain joins TRBV5-8 to TRBJ1-6, with no clear D. The CDR3 totals 13 residues. Germline V gene sequence: CDR1 SGHTS, CDR2 YDEGEE. V lost 0 bases, J lost 10 bases, and 8 bases lay in between. The DNA for the CDR3 is TGTGCCAGCAGCTTGGAGGAGCGGTCACCCCTCCACTTT. It encodes CASSLEERSPLHF.

Written as DNA, the CDR3 is TGTGCTAGTGTCTACGGACAGGGGAGGTACGAGCAGTACTTC. Its translation is CASVYGQGRYEQYF. The genes are TRBV12-5 and TRBJ2-7; 9 nucleotides line up with TRBD1. The CDR3 has 14 amino acids. Trimming at V came to 7 bases and at J to 4 bases, leaving 8 bases not matched to a gene. CDR1 LGHNT and CDR2 FRNRAP come from the germline V gene.

The rearrangement links TRBV3-1 (or the pseudogene TRBV3-2) to TRBJ1-4; D may be TRBD1 (5 bases). V dropped 0 bases and J dropped 7 bases, with 12 bases sitting between them. The V gene's germline CDR1 is LGHDT and CDR2 YNNKEL (reference sequence). This CDR3 is built from 15 residues. In nucleotides, the CDR3 is TGTGCCAGCAGCCAAGAGAAGGGTAGGGGTGAAAAACTGTTTTTT. Amino acid sequence: CASSQEKGRGEKLFF.

A single count supports this clone. The chain couples TRBV9 to TRBJ2-7; D is tentatively TRBD1 or TRBD2 (6 bases each). V gave up 4 bases and J gave up 2 bases, with 37 bases separating them. This CDR3 comprises 22 residues. The germline V gene has CDR1 SGDLS and CDR2 YYNGEE. CDR3 sequence reads: CASSPLVYNTGTPSPKTYEQYF. CDR3 bases: TGTGCCAGCAGCCCCTTGGTCTACAATACAGGGACTCCTTCTCCTAAGACCTACGAGCAGTACTTC.

V gene TRBV27 combines with J gene TRBJ1-2, with TRBD1 as a possible D gene (5 bases). V lost 2 bases to trimming and J lost 0 bases, with 10 bases between them. Germline loops: CDR1 MNHEY, CDR2 SMNVEV (reference sequence). CDR3 size: 15 residues. CDR3 protein: CASSLRRDSNYGYTF. CDR3 sequence (DNA): TGTGCCAGCAGTTTACGGCGGGACTCTAACTATGGCTACACCTTC.

This clone was seen only once. The chain links TRBV9 to TRBJ1-3; perhaps TRBD1 as D (5 bases). The CDR3 sequence is 14 residues long. Germline CDR1 SGDLS, CDR2 YYNGEE. With 5 bases removed from V and 0 bases from J, the gap between germline ends came to 9 bases. This CDR3 is CASRGDNSGNTIYF. The CDR3 nucleotides read TGTGCCAGCAGAGGGGATAACTCTGGAAACACCATATATTTT. The full variable domain, its missing parts supplied by reference TRBV9 and TRBJ1-3, is DSGVTQTPKHLITATGQRVTLRCSPRSGDLSVYWYQQSLDQGLQFLIQYYNGEERAKGNILERFSAQQFPDLHSELNLSSLELGDSALYFCASRGDNSGNTIYFGEGSWLTVV.

J is TRBJ2-2 and V is TRBV21-1; the table's D call, TRBD1, has no DNA check behind it. TRBV21-1 is termed a pseudogene. This CDR3 comprises 14 residues. The CDR3 DNA sequence: TGTGCCAGCAGGCTTCAGGGGTACACCGGGGAGCTGTTTTTT. Translation: CASRLQGYTGELFF.

V is TRBV5-5 and J is TRBJ1-5; 9 nucleotides line up with TRBD1. The length of the CDR3 is 14 residues. With V trimmed by 4 bases and J by 4 bases, 3 bases remained unmatched. The V gene's germline CDR1 is SGHKS and CDR2 YYEKEE (reference sequence). CDR3 region: CASSPGTGNQPQHF. CDR3 nucleotides: TGTGCCAGCAGCCCCGGGACAGGGAATCAGCCCCAGCATTTT.

To note about this clone: Additional DNA sequences in this sample encode the identical CDR3. V gene TRBV6-5 combines with J gene TRBJ1-5, with unresolved D. The CDR3 consists of 13 residues. V lost 2 bases and J 0 bases, leaving 2 bases between the germline ends. The germline V gene has CDR1 MNHEY and CDR2 SVGAGI. The CDR3, as DNA: TGTGCCAGCAGTTACGGTAGCAATCAGCCCCAGCATTTT. Its translation is CASSYGSNQPQHF.

The chain employs TRBV4-3 and TRBJ2-1, with a possible D match to TRBD2 (5 bases). The CDR3 length is 15 residues. V was trimmed by 4 bases and J by 7 bases, leaving 17 bases between them. CDR1 LGHNA and CDR2 YSLEER come from the germline V gene. CDR3 sequence (DNA): TGCGCCAGCAGCCCGGAGGCTCTCCAAGGGAATGAGCAGTTCTTC. It translates to CASSPEALQGNEQFF.

This chain links TRBV6-5 with TRBJ2-5; 10 bases are shared with TRBD1. CDR1 is MNHEY and CDR2 is SVGAGI in the germline V gene. The CDR3 covers 16 residues. Losses at the gene ends were 0 bases for V and 5 bases for J; bases not matched to a gene: 6. The CDR3: CASSYSTGGLGETQYF. CDR3 sequence (DNA): TGTGCCAGCAGTTACTCGACAGGGGGCCTGGGGGAGACCCAGTACTTC.

The rearrangement links TRBV12-3 or TRBV12-4 to TRBJ1-3; tentative D call: TRBD1 (5 bases). Trimming shortened V by 7 bases and J by 5 bases, and 9 bases separated the two germline ends. The CDR3 runs 12 residues. This chain's CDR3 is CASKEGRNTIYF. The CDR3 bases are TGTGCCAGCAAGGAGGGGAGAAACACCATATATTTT.

The rearrangement uses TRBV9 and TRBJ1-4; a weak D match, TRBD1 (5 bases). Germline loops: CDR1 SGDLS, CDR2 YYNGEE. The V gene lost 0 bases and the J gene lost 8 bases, with 17 bases spanning the gap. This CDR3 contains 16 residues. The CDR3 DNA sequence: TGTGCCAGCAGCGTAGGGGGCTACACTTCCACGGAAAAACTGTTTTTT. This sequence encodes CASSVGGYTSTEKLFF.

This chain joins TRBV10-3 and TRBJ2-3, with 7 nucleotides matching TRBD2. This CDR3 is built from 14 residues. The V and J ends lost 8 bases and 2 bases, in that order; junction bases with no gene match: 7. Germline-derived CDR1 and CDR2 are ENHRY and SYGVKD. For the CDR3, the DNA is TGTGCCATCCATAGCGGGCCTACCACAGATACGCAGTATTTT. Amino acid sequence: CAIHSGPTTDTQYF.

The chain links TRBV29-1 to TRBJ2-1, with TRBD2 matching 12 bases. CDR1 and CDR2 from the germline V gene are SQVTM and ANQGSEA. The length of the CDR3 is 14 residues. V shed 4 bases, J shed 9 bases, and the junction held 7 bases outside the gene matches. The CDR3 nucleotides read TGCAGCGTTGGGGTGACTAGCGGGGGTGGTGAGCAGTTCTTC. Protein product: CSVGVTSGGGEQFF.

The V call is TRBV7-2, the J call TRBJ2-7, with a possible D match to TRBD2 (6 bases). Trimming shortened V by 2 bases and J by 6 bases, and 14 bases separated the two germline ends. The CDR3 runs to 14 residues. CDR1 is SGHTA and CDR2 is FQGNSA in the germline V gene. This CDR3 reads CASSLPGRGIEQYF. The CDR3 nucleotides are TGTGCCAGCAGCTTACCGGGACGGGGGATCGAGCAGTACTTC.

The chain carries TRBV4-1 and TRBJ1-3; 8 bases map to TRBD1. The germline V gene encodes CDR1 MGHRA and CDR2 YSYEKL. This CDR3 spans 17 amino acids. J was trimmed by 3 bases and V by 0 bases; bases with no gene match: 7. Written as DNA, the CDR3 is TGCGCCAGCAGCCAAGACTCGGCAGGGGGCTTTGGAAACACCATATATTTT. Protein product: CASSQDSAGGFGNTIYF.

The chain employs TRBV30 and TRBJ2-3; 8 nucleotides agree with TRBD2. Trimming at V came to 7 bases and at J to 0 bases, leaving 6 bases not matched to a gene. The germline V gene has CDR1 GTSNPN and CDR2 SVGIG (reference sequence). The CDR3 has 14 amino acids. Here the CDR3 reads CASRGGPSTDTQYF. The CDR3, as DNA: TGTGCCTCCCGGGGGGGGCCTAGCACAGATACGCAGTATTTT.